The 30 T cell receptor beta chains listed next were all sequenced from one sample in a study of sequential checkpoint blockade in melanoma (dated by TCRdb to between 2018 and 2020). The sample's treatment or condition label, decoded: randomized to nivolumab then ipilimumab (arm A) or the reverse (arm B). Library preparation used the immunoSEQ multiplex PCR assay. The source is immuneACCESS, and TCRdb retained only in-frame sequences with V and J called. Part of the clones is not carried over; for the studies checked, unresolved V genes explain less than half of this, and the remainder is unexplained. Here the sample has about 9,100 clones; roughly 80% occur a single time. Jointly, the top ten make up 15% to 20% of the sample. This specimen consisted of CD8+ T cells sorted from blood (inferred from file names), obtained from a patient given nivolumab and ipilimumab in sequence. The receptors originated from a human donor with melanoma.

CDR3: CASSELYEQYF. The CDR3, as DNA: TGTGCCAGCAGCGAACTATACGAGCAGTACTTC. J is TRBJ2-7 and V is TRBV6-1; D not resolved. Trimming stripped 6 bases from V and 4 bases from J, with 7 bases between. Germline V gene data show CDR1 as MNHNS and CDR2 as SASEGT. The CDR3 extends over 11 amino acids.

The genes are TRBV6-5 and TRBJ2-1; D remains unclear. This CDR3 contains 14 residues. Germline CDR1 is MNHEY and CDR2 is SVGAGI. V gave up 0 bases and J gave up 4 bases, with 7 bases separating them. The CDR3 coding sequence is TGTGCCAGCAGTTACTCGGCAGGTTACAATGAGCAGTTCTTC. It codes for CASSYSAGYNEQFF.

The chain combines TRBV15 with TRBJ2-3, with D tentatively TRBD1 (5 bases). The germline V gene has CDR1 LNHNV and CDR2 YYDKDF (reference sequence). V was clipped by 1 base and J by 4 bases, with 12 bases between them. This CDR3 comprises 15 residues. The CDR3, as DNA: TGTGCCACCAGCAGAGTAGGGCAGGGCCCAGATACGCAGTATTTT. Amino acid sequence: CATSRVGQGPDTQYF.

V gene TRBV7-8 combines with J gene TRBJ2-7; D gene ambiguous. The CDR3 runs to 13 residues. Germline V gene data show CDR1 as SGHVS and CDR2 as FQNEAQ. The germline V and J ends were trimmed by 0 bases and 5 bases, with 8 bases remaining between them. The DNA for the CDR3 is TGTGCCAGCAGCTTAGCCGGGTTTAACGAGCAGTACTTC. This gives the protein CASSLAGFNEQYF.

The CDR3 nucleotides read TGTGCCAGCAGTAAATCCGGGACAGGGGGGCCCTATGGCTACACCTTC. Protein sequence: CASSKSGTGGPYGYTF. This chain connects TRBV27 to TRBJ1-2; TRBD1 matches 11 bases. V shed 5 bases, J shed 4 bases, and the junction held 9 bases outside the gene matches. Germline CDR1 is MNHEY and CDR2 is SMNVEV (reference sequence). The CDR3 is 16 amino acids.

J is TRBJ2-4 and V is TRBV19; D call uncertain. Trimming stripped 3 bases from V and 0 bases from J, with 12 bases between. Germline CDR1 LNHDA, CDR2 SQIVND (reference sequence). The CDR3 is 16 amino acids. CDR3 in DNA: TGTGCCAGTAGTATTCCTGGAGCGTTAGCCAAAAACATTCAGTACTTC. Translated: CASSIPGALAKNIQYF.

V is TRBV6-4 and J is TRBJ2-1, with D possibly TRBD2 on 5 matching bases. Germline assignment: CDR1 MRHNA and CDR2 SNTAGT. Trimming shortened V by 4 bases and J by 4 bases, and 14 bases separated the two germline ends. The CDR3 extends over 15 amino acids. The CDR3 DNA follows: TGTGCCAGCAGTGGATCAGCGGAGCCATACAATGAGCAGTTCTTC. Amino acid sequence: CASSGSAEPYNEQFF.

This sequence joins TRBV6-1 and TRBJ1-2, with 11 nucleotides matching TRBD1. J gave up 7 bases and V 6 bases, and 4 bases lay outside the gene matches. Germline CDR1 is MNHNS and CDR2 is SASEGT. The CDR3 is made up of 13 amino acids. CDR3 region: CASSHGTGGGYTF. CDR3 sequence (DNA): TGTGCCAGCAGCCACGGGACAGGGGGTGGCTACACCTTC.

CDR3 in DNA: TGTGCCAGCAGTCCGACTAGCGGGGTATACACCGGGGAGCTGTTTTTT. It encodes CASSPTSGVYTGELFF. The chain uses TRBV4-2 and TRBJ2-2; TRBD2 aligns across 11 bases. Germline CDR1 and CDR2: LGHNA and YNFKEQ. Trimming cost V 6 bases and J 3 bases; bases outside gene matches: 6. The CDR3 spans 16 residues.

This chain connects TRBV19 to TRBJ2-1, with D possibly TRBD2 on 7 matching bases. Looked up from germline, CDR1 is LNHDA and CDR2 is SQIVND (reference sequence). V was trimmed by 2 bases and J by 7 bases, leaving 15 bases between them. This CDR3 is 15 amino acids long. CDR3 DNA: TGTGCCAGTAGTATAAGGGGGGGAGCTAGGAATGAGCAGTTCTTC. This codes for CASSIRGGARNEQFF.

The CDR3 reads CASSQEHSGAGELFF. Written as DNA, the CDR3 is TGCGCCAGCAGCCAAGAACATTCAGGGGCCGGGGAGCTGTTTTTT. V usage is TRBV4-1 and J usage is TRBJ2-2, with a tentative D call TRBD1 (6 bases). Germline V gives CDR1 MGHRA, CDR2 YSYEKL. The CDR3 is 15 amino acids. V lost 0 bases and J lost 6, with 11 bases in between.

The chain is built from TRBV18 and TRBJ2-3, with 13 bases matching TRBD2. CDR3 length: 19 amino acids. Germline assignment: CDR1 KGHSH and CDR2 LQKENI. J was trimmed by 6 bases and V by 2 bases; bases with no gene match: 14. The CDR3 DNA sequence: TGTGCCAGCTCACCAGGGGACAGGACTAGCGGGAGAGAGGCGGATACGCAGTATTTT. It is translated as CASSPGDRTSGREADTQYF.

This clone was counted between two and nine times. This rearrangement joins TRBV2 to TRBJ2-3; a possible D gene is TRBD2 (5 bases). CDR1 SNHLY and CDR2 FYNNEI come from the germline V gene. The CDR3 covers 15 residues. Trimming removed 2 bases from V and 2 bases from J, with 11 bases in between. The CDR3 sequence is CASSELSGITDTQYF. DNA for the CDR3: TGTGCCAGCAGTGAACTTTCGGGGATCACAGATACGCAGTATTTT.

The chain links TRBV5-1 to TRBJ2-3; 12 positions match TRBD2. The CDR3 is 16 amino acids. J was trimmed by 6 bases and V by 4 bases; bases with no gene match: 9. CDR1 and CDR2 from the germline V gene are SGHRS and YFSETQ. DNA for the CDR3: TGCGCCAGCAGCCCCTCTAGCGGGAGGGGACCGGATACGCAGTATTTT. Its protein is CASSPSSGRGPDTQYF.

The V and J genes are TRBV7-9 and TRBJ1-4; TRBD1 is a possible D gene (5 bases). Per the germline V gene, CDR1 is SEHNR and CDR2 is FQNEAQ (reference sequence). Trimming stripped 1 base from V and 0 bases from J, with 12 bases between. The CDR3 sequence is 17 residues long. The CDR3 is CASSLGLGDSTNEKLFF. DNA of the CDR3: TGTGCCAGCAGCTTAGGTTTAGGGGATTCAACTAATGAAAAACTGTTTTTT. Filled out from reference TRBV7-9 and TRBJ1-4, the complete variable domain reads DTGVSQNPRHKITKRGQNVTFRCDPISEHNRLYWYRQTLGQGPEFLTYFQNEAQLEKSRLLSDRFSAERPKGSFSTLEIQRTEQGDSAMYLCASSLGLGDSTNEKLFFGSGTQLSVL.

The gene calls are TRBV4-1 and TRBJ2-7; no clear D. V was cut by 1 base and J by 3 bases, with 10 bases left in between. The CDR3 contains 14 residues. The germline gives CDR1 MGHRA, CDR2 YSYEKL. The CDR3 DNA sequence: TGCGCCAGCAGCCAAGTGGTGGCCGACTACGAGCAGTACTTC. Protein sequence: CASSQVVADYEQYF.

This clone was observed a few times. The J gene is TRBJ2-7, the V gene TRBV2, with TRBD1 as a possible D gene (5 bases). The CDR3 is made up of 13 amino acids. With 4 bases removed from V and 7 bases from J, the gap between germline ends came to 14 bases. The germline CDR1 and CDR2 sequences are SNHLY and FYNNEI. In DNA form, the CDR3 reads TGTGCCAGCAGTGCCCCAGGGTTTAGAGAGCAGTACTTC. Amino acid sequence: CASSAPGFREQYF.

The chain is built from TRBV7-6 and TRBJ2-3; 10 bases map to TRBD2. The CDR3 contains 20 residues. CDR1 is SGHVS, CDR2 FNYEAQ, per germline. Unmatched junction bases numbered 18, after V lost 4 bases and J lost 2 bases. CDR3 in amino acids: CASSSRRWNSSGRITDTQYF. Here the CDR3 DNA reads TGTGCCAGCAGCTCCCGGCGTTGGAACTCTAGCGGGAGAATCACAGATACGCAGTATTTT. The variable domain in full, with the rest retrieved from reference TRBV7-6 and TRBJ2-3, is GAGVSQSPRYKVTKRGQDVALRCDPISGHVSLYWYRQALGQGPEFLTYFNYEAQQDKSGLPNDRFSAERPEGSISTLTIQRTEQRDSAMYRCASSSRRWNSSGRITDTQYFGPGTRLTVL.

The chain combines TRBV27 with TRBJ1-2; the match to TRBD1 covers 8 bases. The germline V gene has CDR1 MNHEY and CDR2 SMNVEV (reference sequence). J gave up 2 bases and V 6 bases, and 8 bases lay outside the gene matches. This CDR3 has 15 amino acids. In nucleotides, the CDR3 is TGTGCCAGCAGCCCCAGGACAGGGCTGAACTATGGCTACACCTTC. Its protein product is CASSPRTGLNYGYTF.

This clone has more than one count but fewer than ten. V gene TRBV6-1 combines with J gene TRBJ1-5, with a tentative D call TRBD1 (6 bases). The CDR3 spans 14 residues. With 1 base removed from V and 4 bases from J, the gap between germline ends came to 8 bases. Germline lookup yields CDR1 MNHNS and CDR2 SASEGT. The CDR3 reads CASSEGTENQPQHF. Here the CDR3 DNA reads TGTGCCAGCAGTGAAGGGACAGAGAATCAGCCCCAGCATTTT.

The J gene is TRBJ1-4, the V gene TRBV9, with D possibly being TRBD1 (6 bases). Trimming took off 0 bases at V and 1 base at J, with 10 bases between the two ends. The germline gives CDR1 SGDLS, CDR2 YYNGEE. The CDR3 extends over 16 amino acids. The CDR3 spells CASSVGQVVTNEKLFF. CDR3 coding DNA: TGTGCCAGCAGCGTAGGACAGGTGGTAACTAATGAAAAACTGTTTTTT.

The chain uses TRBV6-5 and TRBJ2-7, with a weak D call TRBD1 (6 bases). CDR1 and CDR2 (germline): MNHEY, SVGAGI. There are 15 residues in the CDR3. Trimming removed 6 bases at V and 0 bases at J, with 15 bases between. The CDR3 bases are TGTGCCAGCAGACCAAACAGGGACCACTCCTACGAGCAGTACTTC. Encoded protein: CASRPNRDHSYEQYF.

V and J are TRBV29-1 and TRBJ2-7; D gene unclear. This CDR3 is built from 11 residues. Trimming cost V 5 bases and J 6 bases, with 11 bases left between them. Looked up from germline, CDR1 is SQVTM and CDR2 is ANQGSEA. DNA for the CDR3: TGCAGCGTTCAGGTCGGCCGCGAGCAGTACTTC. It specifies CSVQVGREQYF.

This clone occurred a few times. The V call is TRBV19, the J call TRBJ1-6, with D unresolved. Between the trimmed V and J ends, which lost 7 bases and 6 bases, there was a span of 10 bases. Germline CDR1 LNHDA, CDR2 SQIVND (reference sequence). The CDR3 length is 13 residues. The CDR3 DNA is TGTGCCAGTACACCGAGTCGTAATTCACCCCTCCACTTT. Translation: CASTPSRNSPLHF.

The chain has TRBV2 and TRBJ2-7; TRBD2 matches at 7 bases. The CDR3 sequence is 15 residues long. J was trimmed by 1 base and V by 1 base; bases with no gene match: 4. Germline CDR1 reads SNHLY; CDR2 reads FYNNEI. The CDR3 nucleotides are TGTGCCAGCAGTGAAGAAGCGGGGTTTTCCTACGAGCAGTACTTC. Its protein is CASSEEAGFSYEQYF.

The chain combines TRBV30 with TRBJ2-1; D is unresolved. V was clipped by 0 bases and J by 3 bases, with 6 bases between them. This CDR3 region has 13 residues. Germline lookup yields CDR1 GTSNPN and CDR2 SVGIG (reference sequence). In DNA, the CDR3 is TGTGCCTGGAGTGTAAGCTTCTACAATGAGCAGTTCTTC. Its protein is CAWSVSFYNEQFF.

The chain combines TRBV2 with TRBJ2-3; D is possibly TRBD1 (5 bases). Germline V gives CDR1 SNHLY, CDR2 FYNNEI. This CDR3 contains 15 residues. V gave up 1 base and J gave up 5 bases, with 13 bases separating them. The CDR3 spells CASSEVRQGKDTQYF. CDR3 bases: TGTGCCAGCAGTGAAGTGAGGCAGGGAAAAGATACGCAGTATTTT.

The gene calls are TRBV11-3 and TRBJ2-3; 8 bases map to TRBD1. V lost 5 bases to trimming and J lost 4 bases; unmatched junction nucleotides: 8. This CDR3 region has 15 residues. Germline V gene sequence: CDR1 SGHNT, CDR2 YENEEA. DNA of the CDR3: TGTGCCAGCAGCGACCGGGACAGGTCGCCAGATACGCAGTATTTT. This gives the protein CASSDRDRSPDTQYF. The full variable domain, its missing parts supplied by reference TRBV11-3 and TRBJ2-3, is EAGVVQSPRYKIIEKKQPVAFWCNPISGHNTLYWYLQNLGQGPELLIRYENEEAVDDSQLPKDRFSAERLKGVDSTLKIQPAELGDSAVYLCASSDRDRSPDTQYFGPGTRLTVL.

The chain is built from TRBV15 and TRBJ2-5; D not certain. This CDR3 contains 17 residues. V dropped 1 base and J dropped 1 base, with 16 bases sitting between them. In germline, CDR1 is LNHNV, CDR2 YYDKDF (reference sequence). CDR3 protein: CATSRAGRLETQETQYF. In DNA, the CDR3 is TGTGCCACCAGCAGAGCCGGTCGACTTGAAACCCAAGAGACCCAGTACTTC.

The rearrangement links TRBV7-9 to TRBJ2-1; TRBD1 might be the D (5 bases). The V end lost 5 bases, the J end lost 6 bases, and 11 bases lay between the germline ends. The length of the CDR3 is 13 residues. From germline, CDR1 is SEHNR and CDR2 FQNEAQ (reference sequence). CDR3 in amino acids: CASSPDRGNEQFF. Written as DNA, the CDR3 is TGTGCCAGCAGCCCCGACAGAGGCAATGAGCAGTTCTTC.